These 7 T cell receptor beta chains came from one sample sequenced in a study of beta chain features in type 1 diabetes. Their antigens are not known. As every portion of the isolated RNA was reverse transcribed, the sequencing read expressed TCRB transcripts. Generated by immunoSEQ multiplex PCR, the TCRdb table keeps only in-frame clones and is missing some. The table lists some 370,000 clones, roughly a tenth of them singletons, with about 0.6% in the top ten. Study outcomes and limitations: Type 1 diabetes patients showed a moderate but significant shortening of TCRB CDR3s in all four CD4+ subsets.

The sequenced material came from central memory CD4+ T cells from blood. Receptors were obtained from a man younger than 45 with type 1 diabetes.

The sample holds a few counts of this clone. The chain recombines TRBV7-2 with TRBJ2-1; D is ambiguous. V gave up 7 bases and J gave up 2 bases, with 3 bases separating them. The CDR3 runs to 11 residues. Germline V gene lookup returns CDR1 SGHTA and CDR2 FQGNSA. CDR3 protein: CASTTYNEQFF. DNA for the CDR3: TGTGCCAGCACGACCTACAATGAGCAGTTCTTC.

V is TRBV6-6 and J is TRBJ1-2; D call uncertain. V dropped 6 bases and J dropped 2 bases, with 10 bases sitting between them. This CDR3 spans 13 amino acids. The germline CDR1 and CDR2 sequences are MNHNY and SVGAGI (reference sequence). CDR3 in DNA: TGTGCCAGCAGGATGGACGGAAACTATGGCTACACCTTC. As protein: CASRMDGNYGYTF.

This clone appeared a few times. The V call is TRBV7-9, the J call TRBJ2-5; the D gene is possibly TRBD1 (6 bases). This CDR3 has 15 amino acids. CDR1 and CDR2 (germline): SEHNR, FQNEAQ (reference sequence). V lost 1 base and J 1 base, leaving 10 bases between the germline ends. The CDR3 DNA follows: TGTGCCAGCAGCTTAGACAGGGCCGCCCAAGAGACCCAGTACTTC. This encodes CASSLDRAAQETQYF.

The chain joins TRBV29-1 to TRBJ2-3, with 12 positions matching TRBD2. Germline assignment: CDR1 SQVTM and CDR2 ANQGSEA. The CDR3 runs 15 residues. After removal of 5 bases from V and 1 base from J, the junction contained 4 bases not matched to a gene. The CDR3 protein is CSVLLAGGGTDTQYF. The CDR3 nucleotides are TGCAGCGTTCTGCTAGCGGGAGGGGGCACAGATACGCAGTATTTT.

Only a few counts were recorded for this clone. V gene TRBV7-2 combines with J gene TRBJ1-5; 7 bases match TRBD1. The V and J ends lost 4 bases and 0 bases, in that order; junction bases with no gene match: 9. Germline loops: CDR1 SGHTA, CDR2 FQGNSA. This CDR3 is built from 17 residues. In DNA, the CDR3 is TGTGCCAGCAGCTCCCAGGGGACAGAGTATAGCAATCAGCCCCAGCATTTT. It translates to CASSSQGTEYSNQPQHF.

This clone was recorded a few times. This chain links TRBV19 with TRBJ1-5; possibly TRBD1 for D (6 bases). The V end was cut by 1 base, the J end by 4 bases, with 14 bases between. Germline V gene sequence: CDR1 LNHDA, CDR2 SQIVND (reference sequence). This CDR3 has 16 amino acids. The CDR3 region is CASSIGDPGVNQPQHF. The CDR3 nucleotides are TGTGCCAGTAGTATAGGTGATCCAGGGGTGAATCAGCCCCAGCATTTT.

V and J are TRBV19 and TRBJ2-7, with D perhaps matching TRBD1 (6 bases). Germline V gene sequence: CDR1 LNHDA, CDR2 SQIVND (reference sequence). This CDR3 comprises 14 residues. The V end lost 5 bases, the J end lost 2 bases, and 13 bases lay between the germline ends. CDR3: CASSRRDTAYEQYF. Written as DNA, the CDR3 is TGTGCCAGTAGTCGCCGGGACACTGCCTACGAGCAGTACTTC.